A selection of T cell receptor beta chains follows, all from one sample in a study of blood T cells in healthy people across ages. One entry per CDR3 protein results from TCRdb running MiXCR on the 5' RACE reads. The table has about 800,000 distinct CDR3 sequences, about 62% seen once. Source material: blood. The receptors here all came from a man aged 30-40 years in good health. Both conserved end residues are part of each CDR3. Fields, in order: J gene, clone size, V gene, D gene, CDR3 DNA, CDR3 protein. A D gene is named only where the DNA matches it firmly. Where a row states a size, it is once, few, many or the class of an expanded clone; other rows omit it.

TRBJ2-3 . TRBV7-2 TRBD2 TGTGCCAGCAGTGCGCAGCGGGGGGTGATAACGGATACGCAGTATTTT CASSAQRGVITDTQYF
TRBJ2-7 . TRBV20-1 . TGCAGTGCTCGGAAGGGGAATCAATACGAGCAGTACTTC CSARKGNQYEQYF
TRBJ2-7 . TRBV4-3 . TGCGCCAGCAGCCAAGATTCGACTGGACCCTCCTACGAGCAGTACTTC CASSQDSTGPSYEQYF
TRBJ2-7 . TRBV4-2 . TGTGCCAGCAGCCACAGCCTTGGCTACGAGCAGTACTTC CASSHSLGYEQYF
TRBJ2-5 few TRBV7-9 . TGTGCCAGCAAGGGTGGGAACTACCAAGAGACCCAGTACTTC CASKGGNYQETQYF
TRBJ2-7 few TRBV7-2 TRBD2 TGTGCCAGCAGCTGGGGACTAGCATTCTACGAGCAGTACTTC CASSWGLAFYEQYF
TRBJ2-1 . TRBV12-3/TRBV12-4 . TGTGCCAGCAGCCTTCGACAGGGAGGGGGCAATGAGCAGTTCTTC CASSLRQGGGNEQFF
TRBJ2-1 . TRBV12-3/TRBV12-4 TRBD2 TGTGCCAGCAGCTCCCGGATGGCGGGAGGGTCCAATGAGCAGTTCTTC CASSSRMAGGSNEQFF
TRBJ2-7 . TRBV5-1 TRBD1 TGCGCCAGCAGACCACAGGGGATCGACTACAATGAGCAGTACTTC CASRPQGIDYNEQYF
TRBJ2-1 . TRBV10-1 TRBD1 TGCGCCAGCAGCGAGGGACAGGGGTCTCCGGGAGGTAAGCAGTTCTTC CASSEGQGSPGGKQFF
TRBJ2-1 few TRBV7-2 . TGTGCCAGCAGCACGGGCCAGAACAACAATGAGCAGTTCTTC CASSTGQNNNEQFF
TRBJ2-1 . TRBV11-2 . TGTGCCAGCAGCTTAGGAGACAAGTATGAGCAGTTCTTC CASSLGDKYEQFF
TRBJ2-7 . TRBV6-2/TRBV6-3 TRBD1 TGTGCCAGCAGTGACAGGGCTGGGGACTACGAGCAGTACTTC CASSDRAGDYEQYF
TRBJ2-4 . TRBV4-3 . TGCGCCAGCAGCCAAGTCGCAGGGACGGGCGGGAACATTCAGTACTTC CASSQVAGTGGNIQYF
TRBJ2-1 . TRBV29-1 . TGCAGCGTTGAGTCTACTAGTTCTGGTGACTCTGAGCAGTTCTTC CSVESTSSGDSEQFF
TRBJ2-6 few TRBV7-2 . TGTGCCAGCAGCTTAGATTTACTCAGCTCTGGGGCCAACGTCCTGACTTTC CASSLDLLSSGANVLTF
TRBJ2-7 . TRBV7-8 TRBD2 TGTGCCAGCAGCTTAGAATTGGGGGAGGGAAGCGAGCAGTACTTC CASSLELGEGSEQYF
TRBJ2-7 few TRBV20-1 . TGCAGTGCTAGAGATCAATTGGGGCCAGCTGAGTTCTACGAGCAGTACTTC CSARDQLGPAEFYEQYF
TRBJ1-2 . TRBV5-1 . TGCGCCAGCAGCGTATCCCGGGCCTATGGCTACACCTTC CASSVSRAYGYTF
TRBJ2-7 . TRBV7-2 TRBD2 TGTGCCAGCAGCTTAGGTTCTAGCGGGAGCCGCTACGAGCAGTACTTC CASSLGSSGSRYEQYF
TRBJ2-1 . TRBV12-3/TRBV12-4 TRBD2 TGTGCCAGCAACCCGGAAACGGGAGGGACTCACAATGAGCAGTTCTTC CASNPETGGTHNEQFF
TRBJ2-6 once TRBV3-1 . TGTGCCAGCAGCCAAGCCAACGTCCTGACTTTC CASSQANVLTF
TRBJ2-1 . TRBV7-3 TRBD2 TGTGCCAGCAGCCAGGGACTAGCGGATTACAATGAGCAGTTCTTC CASSQGLADYNEQFF
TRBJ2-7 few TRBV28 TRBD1 TGTGCCAGCAGTTTAGGGGGGACAGGGATATCTCGCGAGCAGTACTTC CASSLGGTGISREQYF
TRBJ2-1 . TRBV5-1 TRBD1 TGCGCCAGCAGCCGGGACAGGGAAAATGAGCAGTTCTTC CASSRDRENEQFF
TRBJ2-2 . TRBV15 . TGTGCCACCAGCAGACCCCTCGTTCGGAAATCCGGGGAGCTGTTTTTT CATSRPLVRKSGELFF
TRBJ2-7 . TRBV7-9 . TGTGCCAGCAGCCACGTCTCCGGGAGCTCCTACGAGCAGTACTTC CASSHVSGSSYEQYF
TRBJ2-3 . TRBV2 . TGTGCCAGCAGTGCAATGGCTGTCCAGAGCACAGATACGCAGTATTTT CASSAMAVQSTDTQYF
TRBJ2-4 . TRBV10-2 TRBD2 TGCGCCACTGCGGGAGGCCCGGGAAACATTCAGTACTTC CATAGGPGNIQYF
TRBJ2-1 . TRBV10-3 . TGTGCCATCAGTATGGCACAGGGTCCCTACAATGAGCAGTTCTTC CAISMAQGPYNEQFF
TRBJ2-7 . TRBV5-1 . TGCGCCAGCAGCTTGGGGACCGGGACCGTGGTCTACGAGCAGTACTTC CASSLGTGTVVYEQYF
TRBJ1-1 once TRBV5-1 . TGCGCCAGCCGCACCAGACCAGGGGCCGTCAACACTGAAGCTTTCTTT CASRTRPGAVNTEAFF
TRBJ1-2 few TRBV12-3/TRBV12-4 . TGTGCCAGCAGTTCTAATATTGGGGGCTACACCTTC CASSSNIGGYTF
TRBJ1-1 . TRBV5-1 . TGCGCCAGCAGCCAGTACGACTCGGGTGAAGCTTTCTTT CASSQYDSGEAFF
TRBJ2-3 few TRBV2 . TGTGCCAGCAGTGACCGAACTAGCACAGATACGCAGTATTTT CASSDRTSTDTQYF
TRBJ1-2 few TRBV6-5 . TGTGCCAGCAGTCCCCCGGAGGGGACCCCCAACTATGGCTACACCTTC CASSPPEGTPNYGYTF
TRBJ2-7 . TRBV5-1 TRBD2 TGCGCCAGCAGCTTGCCTAGCGGGGCATCCTACGAGCAGTACTTC CASSLPSGASYEQYF
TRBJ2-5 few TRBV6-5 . TGTGCCAGCAGTTCCACTAGAGGTACAATGGAGACCCAGTACTTC CASSSTRGTMETQYF
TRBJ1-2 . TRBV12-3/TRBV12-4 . TGTGCCAGTCACGGGGCGCGGGGCTACACCTTC CASHGARGYTF
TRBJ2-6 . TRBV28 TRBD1 TGTGCCAGCACAAGAGGGACAGGACCCTCTGGGGCCAACGTCCTGACTTTC CASTRGTGPSGANVLTF
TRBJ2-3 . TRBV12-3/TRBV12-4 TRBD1 TGTGCCAGCAGGAGACAGGGGGGAGATACGCAGTATTTT CASRRQGGDTQYF
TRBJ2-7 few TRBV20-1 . TGCAGTGCTAGGCCCCAGGTAACCTACGAGCAGTACTTC CSARPQVTYEQYF
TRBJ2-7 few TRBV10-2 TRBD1 TGCGCCAGCAGGAGACAGGGCAACTACGAGCAGTACTTC CASRRQGNYEQYF
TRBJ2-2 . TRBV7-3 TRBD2 TGTGCCAGCAGCACCGAAGGCCTAGCGGGAGACACCGGGGAGCTGTTTTTT CASSTEGLAGDTGELFF
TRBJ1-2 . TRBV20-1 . TGCAGTGCTAGCGAACAGGGTAGCTATGGCTACACCTTC CSASEQGSYGYTF
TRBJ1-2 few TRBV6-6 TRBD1 TGTGCCAGCAGGGGGACAGTTTATGGCTACACCTTC CASRGTVYGYTF
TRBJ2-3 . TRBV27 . TGTGCCAGTGCGGACAAGAGCACAGATACGCTGTATTTT CASADKSTDTLYF
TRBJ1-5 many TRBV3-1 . TGTGCCAGCAGCCAAGGGGGAAGCAATCAGCCCCAGCATTTT CASSQGGSNQPQHF
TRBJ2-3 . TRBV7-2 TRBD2 TGTGCCAGCAGCTTAATAACGGGGGGGTATATCCCCACATATCAGAATACGCAGTATTTT CASSLITGGYIPTYQNTQYF
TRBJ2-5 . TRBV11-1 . TGTGCCAGCAGCTTGTGGGATAACCCCCGGCAGACCCTCGCGCAAAGAGAGACCCAGTACTTC CASSLWDNPRQTLAQRETQYF
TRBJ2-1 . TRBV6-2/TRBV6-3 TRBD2 TGTGCCAGCAGTTACCCCGAACTAGCGGGAGTTCGGAATGAGCAGTTCTTC CASSYPELAGVRNEQFF
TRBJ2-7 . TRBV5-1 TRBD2 TGCGCCAGCAGCCGACTCGAGACTAGCGGCTACGAGCAGTACTTC CASSRLETSGYEQYF
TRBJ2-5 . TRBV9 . TGTGCCAGTAGCTCATCCGGGGCGCGGGTAGAGACCCAGTACTTC CASSSSGARVETQYF
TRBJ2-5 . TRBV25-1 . TGTGCCAGCAGTGAGTTGGACAAGCCTGAGCAGACCCAGTACTTC CASSELDKPEQTQYF
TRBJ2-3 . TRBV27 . TGTGCCAGCAGCCGAAGGGGGACTTCCGCCCCAGATACGCAGTATTTT CASSRRGTSAPDTQYF
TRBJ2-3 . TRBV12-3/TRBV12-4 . TGTGCCAGCAGCCCAGGGTTCTTGACAGATACGCAGTATTTT CASSPGFLTDTQYF
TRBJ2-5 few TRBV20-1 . TGCAGTGCTCAGAACCCCAATCAAGAGACCCAGTACTTC CSAQNPNQETQYF
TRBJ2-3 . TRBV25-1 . TGTGCCAGCAGTGACAGCACGGCAGATACGCAGTATTTT CASSDSTADTQYF
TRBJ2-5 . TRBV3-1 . TGTGCCAGCAGCCATTTCTCGTACCAAGAGACCCAGTACTTC CASSHFSYQETQYF
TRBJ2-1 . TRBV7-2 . TGTGCCAGTAGCTTAAAGGGGCCTAATGAGCAGTTCTTC CASSLKGPNEQFF